The subject of this entry is one T cell receptor (beta chain). This entry comes from a study of T cell responses to AZD1222 COVID-19 vaccine. The method was immunoSEQ multiplex PCR; TCRdb's version includes in-frame clones alone and lacks a portion of them. In the table there are about 170,000 clones, over 85% of which are singletons. Germline assignment: CDR1 SNHLY and CDR2 FYNNEI. The length of the CDR3 is 15 residues. J lost 3 bases, V lost 6 bases, and 8 bases had no gene match. The chain carries TRBV2 and TRBJ2-3; 8 bases are a match to TRBD2. This receptor was identified in an adult in good health. This sample comprised peripheral blood, obtained on day 0 of AZD1222 vaccination. The DNA of the CDR3 is TGTGCCAGCAGACAAACGGGACTAGGAACAGATACGCAGTATTTT. Encoded protein: CASRQTGLGTDTQYF.